The 21 T cell receptor beta chains below come from one sample, sequenced in a study of T cell responses to AZD1222 COVID-19 vaccine (dated by TCRdb to the early 2020s). This specimen's time point label, per the study, means: baseline before first vaccination. The method behind the library was the immunoSEQ multiplex PCR assay. TCRdb took over this immuneACCESS table, retaining in-frame rearrangements with V and J assigned. Such tables are incomplete; in checked studies, under half of the missing clones stem from an unresolved V gene, and the remainder is unexplained. The sample records 90,000 to 100,000 clones, about 85% of which are singletons. The ten largest clones add up to 2.9% of the sample. The sequenced sample was peripheral blood, obtained on day 0 of AZD1222 vaccination. These receptors all come from an adult in good health.

The chain is built from TRBV6-2 or TRBV6-3 and TRBJ1-1; D may be TRBD1 (5 bases). The V gene lost 2 bases and the J gene lost 3 bases, with 13 bases spanning the gap. This CDR3 comprises 15 residues. The V gene's germline CDR1 is MNHEY and CDR2 SVGEGT. CDR3 coding DNA: TGTGCCAGCAGTTACGACAGTGTGGCGCACACTGAAGCTTTCTTT. Protein product: CASSYDSVAHTEAFF.

V is TRBV6-2 or TRBV6-3 and J is TRBJ2-4; D possibly uses TRBD1 or TRBD2 (5 bases each). This CDR3 has 17 amino acids. V lost 5 bases to trimming and J lost 8 bases, with 25 bases between them. CDR1 is MNHEY and CDR2 is SVGEGT in the germline V gene. CDR3 loop: CASSQPFGRQLGDIQYF. Here the CDR3 DNA reads TGTGCCAGCAGTCAACCCTTCGGGCGTCAGCTGGGGGACATTCAGTACTTC.

This rearrangement joins TRBV25-1 to TRBJ1-2; tentative D call: TRBD1 (5 bases). The CDR3 covers 15 residues. The germline V gene has CDR1 MGHDK and CDR2 SYGVNS. The V and J ends lost 1 base and 8 bases respectively, with 17 bases between them. The CDR3 DNA follows: TGTGCCAGCAGTGAATGGGGGGGGAGGTCCGAGGGCTACACCTTC. This codes for CASSEWGGRSEGYTF.

J is TRBJ1-4 and V is TRBV4-3; perhaps TRBD1 as D (5 bases). V lost 5 bases and J 7 bases, leaving 11 bases between the germline ends. Germline CDR1 is LGHNA and CDR2 is YSLEER. The length of the CDR3 is 13 residues. The CDR3 nucleotides are TGCGCCAGCAGCACCCGACAGTCTGAAAAACTGTTTTTT. It codes for CASSTRQSEKLFF.

The chain uses TRBV6-6 and TRBJ1-1; the D is unclear. CDR1 MNHNY and CDR2 SVGAGI come from the germline V gene (reference sequence). This CDR3 spans 15 amino acids. Trimming took 5 bases from V and 7 from J, leaving 20 bases between them. The CDR3 sequence is CASSQPTLFEGEAFF. The CDR3 DNA is TGTGCCAGCAGTCAACCGACCTTGTTTGAGGGTGAAGCTTTCTTT.

This chain links TRBV25-1 with TRBJ1-1; D is undetermined. CDR1 is MGHDK, CDR2 SYGVNS, per germline. This CDR3 is built from 13 residues. V dropped 5 bases and J dropped 1 base, with 8 bases sitting between them. CDR3 region: CASSKEGNTEAFF. The CDR3 nucleotides read TGTGCCAGCAGTAAAGAGGGGAACACTGAAGCTTTCTTT.

The chain uses TRBV7-3 and TRBJ1-6; D is ambiguous. CDR1 and CDR2 (germline): SGHTA, FQGTGA. The CDR3 totals 15 residues. Trimming took off 2 bases at V and 0 bases at J, with 5 bases between the two ends. The CDR3 DNA is TGTGCCAGCAGCTTACAGAGCTCCTATAATTCACCCCTCCACTTT. This codes for CASSLQSSYNSPLHF.

CDR3 DNA: TGTGCCAGCAGCCAAGATGAGCGGGGAGAATACAATGAGCAGTTCTTC. Translating it yields CASSQDERGEYNEQFF. The J gene is TRBJ2-1, the V gene TRBV4-2; 7 bases fit TRBD2. Germline V gene lookup returns CDR1 LGHNA and CDR2 YNFKEQ. This CDR3 contains 16 residues. V shed 0 bases, J shed 4 bases, and the junction held 6 bases outside the gene matches.

Concerning this clone: Different DNA sequences within this sample yield the same CDR3. This sequence joins TRBV5-6 and TRBJ1-5, with D unclear. Per germline, CDR1 SGHDT and CDR2 YYEEEE. CDR3 length equals 15 residues. V lost 1 base and J lost 2, with 10 bases in between. The CDR3 DNA reads as TGTGCCAGCAGCTTGCGAAGGCCAGGCAATCAGCCCCAGCATTTT. Protein sequence: CASSLRRPGNQPQHF.

This chain connects TRBV7-2 to TRBJ2-1; 9 positions agree with TRBD2. The CDR3 has 15 residues. CDR1 SGHTA and CDR2 FQGNSA come from the germline V gene. After removal of 3 bases from V and 4 bases from J, the junction contained 4 bases not matched to a gene. The CDR3 sequence is CASSFSGSGYNEQFF. The CDR3 DNA reads TGTGCCAGCAGCTTTAGCGGGAGTGGGTACAATGAGCAGTTCTTC.

The genes are TRBV7-9 and TRBJ2-1; 11 bases agree with TRBD2. With V trimmed by 4 bases and J by 7 bases, 18 bases remained unmatched. The germline V gene encodes CDR1 SEHNR and CDR2 FQNEAQ (reference sequence). The CDR3 totals 19 residues. The CDR3 here is CASSSQGGLAGARGNEQFF. The CDR3 bases are TGTGCCAGCAGCTCCCAAGGTGGACTAGCGGGCGCCAGGGGGAATGAGCAGTTCTTC.

The chain uses TRBV9 and TRBJ1-1; tentative D call: TRBD1 (5 bases). CDR1 and CDR2 from the germline V gene are SGDLS and YYNGEE. Trimming took 0 bases from V and 1 from J, leaving 10 bases between them. The CDR3 spans 15 residues. The chain's CDR3 is CASSVAPGRNTEAFF. The CDR3 DNA sequence: TGTGCCAGCAGCGTAGCTCCAGGGCGGAACACTGAAGCTTTCTTT.

The CDR3: CASSLTRHSEQFF. CDR3 nucleotides: TGTGCCAGCAGCTTAACCCGGCATTCTGAGCAGTTCTTC. V is TRBV7-2 and J is TRBJ2-1; D remains unclear. V shed 2 bases and J shed 9 bases, with 11 bases lying between them. Germline values: CDR1 SGHTA, CDR2 FQGNSA. This CDR3 comprises 13 residues.

The chain links TRBV7-3 to TRBJ1-5; D might be TRBD1 (5 bases). The germline CDR1 and CDR2 sequences are SGHTA and FQGTGA. Trimming stripped 4 bases from V and 4 bases from J, with 8 bases between. The CDR3 runs 13 residues. The CDR3 region has the DNA TGTGCCAGCAGCTCAGGGTTTAATCAGCCCCAGCATTTT. Amino acid sequence: CASSSGFNQPQHF.

Note on this clone: At one end the junction does not follow the germline gene, possibly because of a read error. This sequence joins TRBV6-5 and TRBJ1-6, with D perhaps TRBD1 (5 bases). Germline V gives CDR1 MNHEY, CDR2 SVGAGI. The CDR3 is 14 residues long. The CDR3 sequence: CASSSIGGQSLLHF. CDR3 coding DNA: TGTGCCAGCAGCTCGATTGGGGGTCAGTCACTCCTCCACTTT.

The chain is built from TRBV19 and TRBJ1-1; D remains unclear. Germline values: CDR1 LNHDA, CDR2 SQIVND (reference sequence). Deletions cut 7 bases from V and 7 bases from J, with 13 bases between. CDR3 length: 12 residues. This CDR3 reads CASTADWDEAFF. The CDR3 DNA reads TGTGCCAGTACCGCGGACTGGGATGAAGCTTTCTTT.

This chain joins TRBV27 and TRBJ1-4; perhaps TRBD1 as D (6 bases). CDR1 MNHEY and CDR2 SMNVEV come from the germline V gene (reference sequence). V lost 9 bases and J lost 7, with 15 bases in between. This CDR3 has 13 residues. CDR3 sequence: CASSRGGSEKLFF. Written as DNA, the CDR3 is TGTGCCAGTTCGAGGGGGGGGAGTGAAAAACTGTTTTTT.

J is TRBJ2-7 and V is TRBV7-3, with D possibly TRBD1 on 5 matching bases. Germline lookup yields CDR1 SGHTA and CDR2 FQGTGA. V was cut by 5 bases and J by 2 bases, with 16 bases left in between. The CDR3 is made up of 15 amino acids. The CDR3 coding sequence is TGTGCCAGCAGCCTGCAGGAAGGGGCAGCCTACGAGCAGTACTTC. It translates to CASSLQEGAAYEQYF.

The gene calls are TRBV30 and TRBJ1-3, with D unresolved. The CDR3 covers 12 residues. CDR1 is GTSNPN and CDR2 is SVGIG in the germline V gene (reference sequence). Trimming removed 1 base at V and 4 bases at J, with 5 bases between. The CDR3 DNA reads as TGTGCCTGGAGTGCCGGGGGAAACACCATATATTTT. It is translated as CAWSAGGNTIYF.

The rearrangement links TRBV6-5 to TRBJ2-3; D unclear. This CDR3 has 14 amino acids. The V gene lost 0 bases and the J gene lost 1 base, with 5 bases spanning the gap. Germline assignment: CDR1 MNHEY and CDR2 SVGAGI. The CDR3 nucleotides are TGTGCCAGCAGTTACTCTCAGGGCACAGATACGCAGTATTTT. Amino acids: CASSYSQGTDTQYF.

The chain couples TRBV15 to TRBJ2-6; D is unresolved. V shed 0 bases and J shed 0 bases, with 6 bases lying between them. The CDR3 length is 16 residues. Germline CDR1 is LNHNV and CDR2 is YYDKDF (reference sequence). CDR3 residues: CATSRDLTSGANVLTF. The CDR3 bases are TGTGCCACCAGCAGAGACCTGACCTCTGGGGCCAACGTCCTGACTTTC.